The 27 T cell receptor beta chains in this list originate from one sample, sequenced in a study of early T cells in non-severe SARS-CoV-2 infection. TCRdb fed the 5' RACE reads into MiXCR, producing one record per CDR3 protein. The sample records around 77,000 distinct CDR3 sequences, around 9.1% being singletons. Sample: whole blood, taken at baseline. The receptors were gathered from an adult who was a healthcare worker with PCR-confirmed SARS-CoV-2 infection or an uninfected control (not recorded which).

This clonotype appeared a few times. The rearrangement joins TRBV24-1 to TRBJ2-2; weak D call: TRBD1 (6 bases). Between the trimmed V and J ends, which lost 5 bases and 6 bases, there was a span of 21 bases. The CDR3 consists of 17 residues. CDR1 and CDR2 (germline): KGHDR, SFDVKD. CDR3 loop: CATSGAGADRSPGELFF. The CDR3 nucleotides read TGTGCCACCAGTGGCGCAGGGGCGGATCGTTCTCCCGGGGAGCTGTTTTTT.

This clonotype was seen only a few times. V gene TRBV29-1 combines with J gene TRBJ1-5, with 8 bases fitting TRBD1. Germline V CDR1 and CDR2: SQVTM, ANQGSEA. This CDR3 contains 13 residues. The ends lost 7 bases at V and 4 bases at J; junction bases unmatched: 6. In DNA form, the CDR3 reads TGCAGCGCTAGGACAGGGCAAAATCAGCCCCAGCATTTT. Amino acid sequence: CSARTGQNQPQHF. The full variable domain, rest sourced from reference TRBV29-1 and TRBJ1-5, is SAVISQKPSRDICQRGTSLTIQCQVDSQVTMMFWYRQQPGQSLTLIATANQGSEATYESGFVIDKFPISRPNLTFSTLTVSNMSPEDSSIYLCSARTGQNQPQHFGDGTRLSIL.

This clonotype was counted ten times or more. The chain couples TRBV6-5 to TRBJ2-1; maybe TRBD1 (5 bases). Between the trimmed V and J ends, which lost 1 base and 2 bases, there was a span of 9 bases. Germline assignment: CDR1 MNHEY and CDR2 SVGAGI. This CDR3 has 15 amino acids. The CDR3 DNA reads TGTGCCAGCAGTTACTATAGGGGTGCCTACAATGAGCAGTTCTTC. Its translation is CASSYYRGAYNEQFF.

This clonotype was seen only a few times. The chain carries TRBV20-1 and TRBJ1-2, with no clear D. There are 13 residues in the CDR3. The germline gives CDR1 DFQATT, CDR2 SNEGSKA (reference sequence). V gave up 5 bases and J gave up 2 bases, with 12 bases separating them. The CDR3 sequence: CSAAVGQNYGYTF. DNA for the CDR3: TGCAGTGCTGCCGTGGGTCAGAACTATGGCTACACCTTC.

V is TRBV5-5 and J is TRBJ2-7; no firm D call. Germline loops: CDR1 SGHKS, CDR2 YYEKEE (reference sequence). The CDR3 runs to 12 residues. Trimming took 4 bases from V and 2 from J, leaving 7 bases between them. The CDR3 sequence: CASSVNTYEQYF. DNA for the CDR3: TGTGCCAGCAGCGTTAACACCTACGAGCAGTACTTC. Full variable domain (rest looked up from reference TRBV5-5 and TRBJ2-7): DAGVTQSPTHLIKTRGQQVTLRCSPISGHKSVSWYQQVLGQGPQFIFQYYEKEERGRGNFPDRFSARQFPNYSSELNVNALLLGDSALYLCASSVNTYEQYFGPGTRLTVT.

There are a few counts of this clonotype. CDR3 loop: CASSPPNQPQHF. As DNA, the CDR3 is TGTGCCAGCAGTCCCCCCAATCAGCCCCAGCATTTT. This chain connects TRBV6-6 to TRBJ1-5, with D unresolved. V lost 5 bases and J 3 bases, leaving 5 bases between the germline ends. Per germline, CDR1 MNHNY and CDR2 SVGAGI (reference sequence). The CDR3 has 12 amino acids.

V usage is TRBV29-1 and J usage is TRBJ1-1, with a possible D match to TRBD1 (5 bases). V was pared by 0 bases and J by 11 bases, with 16 bases between. CDR3 length: 13 residues. CDR1 is SQVTM, CDR2 ANQGSEA, per germline. The CDR3 nucleotides are TGCAGCGTTGAAGATCTAAGGGGTGCTTGGGCTTTCTTT. Amino acid sequence: CSVEDLRGAWAFF.

This clonotype was seen only a few times. This rearrangement joins TRBV20-1 to TRBJ2-3; 7 positions match TRBD2. The germline V gene encodes CDR1 DFQATT and CDR2 SNEGSKA (reference sequence). The V gene end was trimmed by 4 bases and the J gene end by 2 bases; junction bases not matched to a gene: 6. The CDR3 length is 14 residues. CDR3 nucleotides: TGCAGTGCTACCCTGGCGGGGGTCACAGATACGCAGTATTTT. Translation gives CSATLAGVTDTQYF.

The V call is TRBV7-8, the J call TRBJ2-7, with D perhaps TRBD2 (5 bases). Trimming left V 7 bases short and J 5 bases short, with 15 bases between. Germline V gene data show CDR1 as SGHVS and CDR2 as FQNEAQ. This CDR3 has 13 residues. The CDR3 is CASTPWEQDEQYF. The CDR3 nucleotides are TGTGCCAGCACCCCATGGGAGCAGGACGAGCAGTACTTC.

This clonotype has a count of ten or more. This sequence joins TRBV10-3 and TRBJ2-7; 12 bases agree with TRBD2. After removal of 11 bases from V and 7 bases from J, the junction contained 15 bases not matched to a gene. The CDR3 runs 15 residues. Germline V gene sequence: CDR1 ENHRY, CDR2 SYGVKD. CDR3 bases: TGTGCCTCCTCTCTGGGACTAGCGGGCCCGGGGGAGCAGTACTTC. Amino acid sequence: CASSLGLAGPGEQYF.

This clonotype turned up a few times. The V gene is TRBV19, the J gene TRBJ2-6, with a weak D call TRBD2 (5 bases). Trimming removed 5 bases at V and 4 bases at J, with 9 bases between. Germline CDR1 and CDR2: LNHDA and SQIVND (reference sequence). The CDR3 loop spans 14 amino acids. Written as DNA, the CDR3 is TGTGCCAGTAGTTTCGGAGGCGGGGCCAACGTCCTGACTTTC. Protein product: CASSFGGGANVLTF.

This clonotype was detected a few times. The chain couples TRBV6-5 to TRBJ1-5, with D unresolved. The ends were cut back, 3 bases at V and 7 bases at J, with 10 bases in the middle. Germline V lookup: CDR1 MNHEY, CDR2 SVGAGI. The length of the CDR3 is 13 residues. CDR3 DNA sequence: TGTGCCAGCAGTTATCAGTACGGGCAGCCCCAGCATTTT. This codes for CASSYQYGQPQHF.

This clonotype has more than one count but fewer than ten. This chain joins TRBV5-1 and TRBJ1-4; TRBD1 agrees at 7 bases. Per germline, CDR1 SGHRS and CDR2 YFSETQ. V shed 5 bases, J shed 3 bases, and the junction held 1 base outside the gene matches. CDR3 length: 13 amino acids. This CDR3 reads CASRTGPNEKLFF. CDR3 coding DNA: TGCGCCAGCAGGACAGGGCCTAATGAAAAACTGTTTTTT. The full variable domain, with the rest looked up from reference TRBV5-1 and TRBJ1-4, is KAGVTQTPRYLIKTRGQQVTLSCSPISGHRSVSWYQQTPGQGLQFLFEYFSETQRNKGNFPGRFSGRQFSNSRSEMNVSTLELGDSALYLCASRTGPNEKLFFGSGTQLSVL.

This clonotype was recorded at least ten times. CDR3 protein: CASSRWADTEAFF. CDR3 DNA: TGTGCCAGCTCACGATGGGCGGACACTGAAGCTTTCTTT. V and J are TRBV18 and TRBJ1-1; D gene uncertain. Trimming shortened V by 4 bases and J by 3 bases, and 9 bases separated the two germline ends. The CDR3 is 13 residues long. The germline gives CDR1 KGHSH, CDR2 LQKENI.

This clonotype has a handful of counts. The chain couples TRBV5-6 to TRBJ2-1, with 8 bases identical to TRBD2. The germline gives CDR1 SGHDT, CDR2 YYEEEE. This CDR3 has 15 residues. Germline trimming cut 4 bases from V and 10 bases from J; bases unmatched to any gene: 13. CDR3 amino acids: CASSRGAGAPGEQFF. CDR3 sequence (DNA): TGTGCCAGCAGCCGGGGAGCGGGGGCTCCGGGGGAGCAGTTCTTC.

This clonotype showed up many times. J is TRBJ1-1 and V is TRBV30; D is possibly TRBD1 (5 bases). This CDR3 comprises 14 residues. Trimming stripped 1 base from V and 0 bases from J, with 9 bases between. Per the germline V gene, CDR1 is GTSNPN and CDR2 is SVGIG (reference sequence). CDR3 residues: CAWSGGLMNTEAFF. DNA for the CDR3: TGTGCCTGGAGTGGGGGCCTCATGAACACTGAAGCTTTCTTT.

This clonotype was observed many times. The chain carries TRBV6-5 and TRBJ2-1; 7 nucleotides line up with TRBD2. CDR3 length equals 13 residues. Germline values: CDR1 MNHEY, CDR2 SVGAGI. J gave up 9 bases and V 4 bases, and 6 bases lay outside the gene matches. In DNA, the CDR3 is TGTGCCAGCAGTTCCGGGACTAACGGTGAGCAGTTCTTC. This sequence encodes CASSSGTNGEQFF.

V usage is TRBV27 and J usage is TRBJ1-5; no clear D. V lost 2 bases and J lost 6, with 11 bases in between. CDR1 and CDR2 from the germline V gene are MNHEY and SMNVEV (reference sequence). The CDR3 covers 14 residues. CDR3 protein: CASSLTADGQPQHF. For the CDR3, the DNA is TGTGCCAGCAGTTTAACGGCAGACGGTCAGCCCCAGCATTTT.

The V and J genes are TRBV7-6 and TRBJ2-3; D possibly corresponds to TRBD1 (8 bases). Germline CDR1 SGHVS, CDR2 FNYEAQ. This CDR3 contains 14 residues. V dropped 5 bases and J dropped 3 bases, with 12 bases sitting between them. The CDR3 DNA is TGTGCCAGCAGCACAGGGGGGGCAACAGATACGCAGTATTTT. This sequence encodes CASSTGGATDTQYF.

In its sample, this clonotype was seen many times. This chain connects TRBV3-1 to TRBJ2-1, with D perhaps matching TRBD2 (5 bases). The germline gives CDR1 LGHDT, CDR2 YNNKEL (reference sequence). V was pared by 5 bases and J by 0 bases, with 14 bases between. The CDR3 runs 16 residues. The CDR3 DNA sequence: TGTGCCAGCAGCTGGCGAGCGGAAAGCTCCTACAATGAGCAGTTCTTC. Translating it yields CASSWRAESSYNEQFF.

CDR3 region: CASSLAEGKLFF. CDR3 nucleotide sequence: TGTGCCAGCAGCTTAGCGGAGGGGAAACTGTTTTTT. The chain couples TRBV7-2 to TRBJ1-4; D might be TRBD1 (5 bases). The CDR3 runs to 12 residues. The V end lost 0 bases, the J end lost 11 bases, and 7 bases lay between the germline ends. Looked up from germline, CDR1 is SGHTA and CDR2 is FQGNSA.

V gene TRBV6-2 or TRBV6-3 combines with J gene TRBJ2-5, with 8 bases lining up with TRBD1. Per the germline V gene, CDR1 is MNHEY and CDR2 is SVGEGT. The ends lost 2 bases at V and 1 base at J; junction bases unmatched: 3. The CDR3 sequence is 15 residues long. The CDR3 DNA is TGTGCCAGCAGTTACGGGACAGGCCTCCAAGAGACCCAGTACTTC. Its translation: CASSYGTGLQETQYF.

The V gene is TRBV6-6, the J gene TRBJ1-1; 10 bases match TRBD1. CDR1 is MNHNY, CDR2 SVGAGI, per germline (reference sequence). V was clipped by 0 bases and J by 4 bases; unmatched bases: 11. This CDR3 has 18 amino acids. Here the CDR3 reads CASSYSARQGAGGTEAFF. Written as DNA, the CDR3 is TGTGCCAGCAGTTACTCGGCCAGACAGGGGGCCGGGGGCACTGAAGCTTTCTTT.

This clonotype was picked up a small number of times. CDR3 region: CASSTGGSDTQYF. The CDR3 region has the DNA TGTGCCAGTAGCACAGGGGGCTCAGATACGCAGTATTTT. V is TRBV19 and J is TRBJ2-3, with 9 positions matching TRBD1. V trimming: 6 bases; J trimming: 4 bases; junction bases outside the gene matches: 2. The germline CDR1 and CDR2 sequences are LNHDA and SQIVND (reference sequence). The CDR3 extends over 13 amino acids.

The V call is TRBV3-1, the J call TRBJ2-2; D is undetermined. V lost 0 bases, J lost 2 bases, and 4 bases lay in between. The CDR3 totals 14 residues. CDR1 and CDR2 (germline): LGHDT, YNNKEL (reference sequence). CDR3 in amino acids: CASSQDLNTGELFF. The CDR3 DNA sequence: TGTGCCAGCAGCCAAGATCTTAACACCGGGGAGCTGTTTTTT. Full variable domain (rest looked up from reference TRBV3-1 and TRBJ2-2): DTAVSQTPKYLVTQMGNDKSIKCEQNLGHDTMYWYKQDSKKFLKIMFSYNNKELIINETVPNRFSPKSPDKAHLNLHINSLELGDSAVYFCASSQDLNTGELFFGEGSRLTVL.

This clonotype has at least ten counts. The chain uses TRBV19 and TRBJ1-5, with a weak D call TRBD1 (6 bases). V lost 2 bases, J lost 7 bases, and 9 bases lay in between. This CDR3 contains 13 residues. In germline, CDR1 is LNHDA, CDR2 SQIVND (reference sequence). Written as DNA, the CDR3 is TGTGCCAGTAGTATAAACAGGGACCAGCCCCAGCATTTT. Translated: CASSINRDQPQHF.

The chain has TRBV12-3 or TRBV12-4 and TRBJ1-6; D call uncertain. CDR3 size: 12 residues. V shed 6 bases and J shed 15 bases, with 15 bases lying between them. The CDR3 sequence: CASSSPDGRLHF. CDR3 nucleotides: TGTGCCAGCAGCTCCCCGGACGGCCGCCTCCACTTT.